Presented here are 15 T cell receptor beta chains from one specimen sequenced in a study of tumor-infiltrating lymphocytes in primary liver carcinoma. Extraction of RNA together with DNA used about 18-30 mg of unsorted bulk tissue. A constant-region primer served to make TCR beta cDNA from about 500 ng total RNA. A slightly modified ARM-PCR protocol with three nested multiplex PCR rounds produced these TCR beta libraries. With TRBV1-TRBV30 forward primers and a C-beta reverse primer, the first two PCR rounds were run for around 10 cycles each. TCRdb analysed the multiplex PCR reads with MiXCR anew, one entry per CDR3 protein. The profile shows approximately 110,000 distinct CDR3 sequences, approximately 78% of them singletons. The source material was liver tumor tissue from sampling region 3. Subset given: tumor region T3, left-lateral pole. The origin of the receptors is a man aged 40-49 years with primary liver carcinoma and hepatitis B virus infection.

Note on this clonotype: The junction departs from germline at one end; a sequencing error may be responsible. The V gene is TRBV5-4, the J gene TRBJ1-2; a weak D match, TRBD1 (6 bases). The CDR3 totals 14 residues. Per the germline V gene, CDR1 is SGHNT and CDR2 is YYREEE (reference sequence). CDR3 nucleotides: TGTGCCGCCAGTGGCAGAGAGGGGGACTATGACTACACCTTC. This translates into CAASGREGDYDYTF.

This clonotype was recorded a few times. A much larger clone sits a single nucleotide away, making a read error possible. The chain is built from TRBV30 and TRBJ1-2; D is unclear. Germline V gene sequence: CDR1 GTSNPN, CDR2 SVGIG (reference sequence). This CDR3 has 10 amino acids. The CDR3 loop reads CAWRNYGYAF. DNA of the CDR3: TGTGCCTGGAGGAACTATGGCTACGCCTTC.

V and J are TRBV6-1 and TRBJ1-2; unclear D gene. The germline V and J ends were trimmed by 10 bases and 2 bases, with 17 bases remaining between them. The CDR3 extends over 14 amino acids. From germline, CDR1 is MNHNS and CDR2 SASEGT. In nucleotides, the CDR3 is TGTGCCAACACCTCGGTCCCTCGGAACTATGGCTACACCTTC. It specifies CANTSVPRNYGYTF.

This clonotype was detected ten times or more. The chain couples TRBV28 to TRBJ2-3, with 9 nucleotides matching TRBD2. The CDR3 has 15 amino acids. V dropped 3 bases and J dropped 6; count of bases not matched to a gene: 7. Germline assignment: CDR1 MDHEN and CDR2 SYDVKM. This CDR3 is CASSLLAGAGDTQYF. The CDR3 nucleotides are TGTGCCAGCAGTTTGTTAGCGGGAGCGGGGGATACGCAGTATTTT. The complete variable domain, with remaining parts taken from reference TRBV28 and TRBJ2-3, reads DVKVTQSSRYLVKRTGEKVFLECVQDMDHENMFWYRQDPGLGLRLIYFSYDVKMKEKGDIPEGYSVSREKKERFSLILESASTNQTSMYLCASSLLAGAGDTQYFGPGTRLTVL.

Points on this clonotype: A read error may account for a junction end that differs from germline. The gene calls are TRBV11-2 and TRBJ2-7, with D possibly TRBD2 on 5 matching bases. Per germline, CDR1 SGHAT and CDR2 FQNNGV. The CDR3 is 12 residues long. CDR3 DNA sequence: TGTGCCAGGAGTCCCGGGGTCTACGAGCAGTACTTT. It codes for CARSPGVYEQYF.

Points on this clonotype: One junction end does not reproduce the germline sequence, and a read error may be involved. The chain is built from TRBV4-1 and TRBJ2-5, with 8 bases lining up with TRBD2. Germline CDR1 and CDR2: MGHRA and YSYEKL. This CDR3 comprises 16 residues. The DNA for the CDR3 is TGCGCCAGCACCCAAGCGAGTGGCGGGAGGTACAATGAGCAGTACTTC. It translates to CASTQASGGRYNEQYF.

As to this clonotype: One junction end does not reproduce the germline sequence, and a read error may be involved. The rearrangement links TRBV7-8 to TRBJ2-7, with D uncertain. The CDR3 sequence is 11 residues long. The germline V gene encodes CDR1 SGHVS and CDR2 FQNEAQ. CDR3 sequence: CASSLSYEQHF. As DNA, the CDR3 is TGTGCTAGCAGCTTATCATACGAGCAGCACTTC.

This chain connects TRBV29-1 to TRBJ2-6; no clear D gene. The V end lost 8 bases, the J end lost 1 base, and 9 bases lay between the germline ends. The germline V gene has CDR1 SQVTM and CDR2 ANQGSEA. The CDR3 extends over 13 amino acids. CDR3 sequence (DNA): TGCAGCCTTGCTGGATCTGGGGCCAACGTCCTGACTTTC. As protein: CSLAGSGANVLTF.

This clonotype was observed a single time. The J gene is TRBJ2-3, the V gene TRBV21-1; the table's TRBD2 call for D was not verified on the DNA. TRBV21-1 is designated a pseudogene. There are 14 residues in the CDR3. CDR3 nucleotide sequence: TGTGCCAGTTATCGGGAGGCGAGCACAGATACGCAGTATTTT. Translating gives CASYREASTDTQYF.

On this clonotype itself: This may be a read error, as it is one base from a much larger clone. The rearrangement joins TRBV5-1 to TRBJ2-1; D is ambiguous. With 4 bases removed from V and 6 bases from J, the gap between germline ends came to 11 bases. This CDR3 region has 13 residues. Germline CDR1 reads SGHRS; CDR2 reads YFSETQ. Written as DNA, the CDR3 is TGCGCCAGCAGCCTCCGGATGAGCAATGAGCAGTTCTTC. It specifies CASSLRMSNEQFF.

Regarding this clonotype: An end of the junction does not agree with germline; a read error may underlie this. The genes are TRBV5-4 and TRBJ2-5; 7 positions agree with TRBD1. In germline, CDR1 is SGHNT, CDR2 YYREEE (reference sequence). There are 14 residues in the CDR3. In nucleotides, the CDR3 is TGTACCAGCAACTTGGTGACAGGGAAAGAGACCCAGTACTTC. As protein: CTSNLVTGKETQYF.

Regarding this clonotype: An end of the junction does not agree with germline; a read error may underlie this. This sequence joins TRBV11-1 and TRBJ1-6; possibly TRBD1 for D (5 bases). CDR1 SGHAT and CDR2 FQDESV come from the germline V gene (reference sequence). CDR3 size: 13 residues. The CDR3 loop reads CASCRTLVSLLYF. CDR3 nucleotides: TGTGCCAGCTGCCGGACACTGGTTTCACTCCTCTACTTT.

About this clonotype: The CDR3 ends on some other residue instead of the conserved phenylalanine or tryptophan, so this is likely a read error. The chain uses TRBV6-1 and TRBJ2-1; 7 nucleotides agree with TRBD2. The CDR3 loop spans 15 amino acids. CDR1 and CDR2 (germline): MNHNS, SASEGT. The CDR3 reads CASSERLAASNEQFC. CDR3 nucleotide sequence: TGTGCCAGCAGTGAAAGACTAGCAGCCTCCAATGAACAGTTCTGC.

With respect to this clonotype: Just one base apart from a much larger clone, this may be a read error. The gene calls are TRBV9 and TRBJ2-2; a weak D match, TRBD2 (5 bases). CDR1 and CDR2 (germline): SGDLS, YYNGEE. CDR3 length: 12 amino acids. In nucleotides, the CDR3 is TGTGCCAGCAGCACCCACACCGGGGAGCTGTTATTT. Translated: CASSTHTGELLF.

This chain uses TRBV5-6 with TRBJ2-7; D not certain. Trimming removed 0 bases at V and 9 bases at J, with 19 bases between. Germline CDR1 and CDR2: SGHDT and YYEEEE. The CDR3 extends over 15 amino acids. The DNA for the CDR3 is TGTGCCAGCAGCTTGGAGAGCAGTTATATTGGCGTGCAGTACTTC. Translated, it gives CASSLESSYIGVQYF.